This T cell receptor beta chain was identified during a study of blood T cells in healthy people across ages. The CDR3 contains 14 residues. Germline-derived CDR1 and CDR2 are SEHNR and FQNEAQ (reference sequence). The J segment lost 11 bases and the V segment lost 3 bases, leaving 12 bases of the junction unmatched. Turning to this clonotype: What it recognizes is unknown.

Combining a sample-barcoded 5' primer with a J-beta primer mix, a second PCR ran for 7 to 11 cycles. TCRdb reanalysed the 5' RACE reads using MiXCR and keeps one entry per CDR3 protein. Of 1.5 million to 2 million distinct CDR3 sequences in the sample, about 28% were seen once. Overall study results and limits: Among T cells, TCR beta diversity per million cells dropped roughly linearly as age rose.

The chain joins TRBV7-9 to TRBJ2-5; 7 bases are shared with TRBD2. Sequenced sample: blood. This TCR derives from a woman younger than 45 in good health. The CDR3 protein is CASSFGGRTNEQYF. In nucleotides, the CDR3 is TGTGCCAGCAGCTTCGGCGGGAGAACGAATGAGCAGTACTTC.